This T cell receptor beta chain was sequenced for a study of shared clonotypes between healthy human individuals. Points from the study as a whole: Sampling covered blood only; tissue repertoires likely differ. Clonotype sharing among donors was expected to depend on sequencing depth. The donor pool, a small one, limited the genetic and exposure-history diversity represented.

It was CD45RO-negative cells, positively selected for CCR7, that made up naive CD8 cells, with terminally differentiated effector memory CD45RA+ cells excluded. The study drew its donors from healthy HIV-negative adults without recent acute infections or vaccinations. The protocol was immunoSEQ multiplex PCR, while the TCRdb copy is restricted to in-frame clones and leaves out a portion. The sample holds roughly 2.1 million clones, under 95% seen once. With respect to this clone: Its target is unknown.

This sequence was found in a man younger than 35 in good health. Some clones in this sample may be carry-over from other donors' samples. Sequencing was performed on naive CD8+ T cells from PBMCs.

The chain's CDR3 is CSGTGSSPYEQYF. CDR3 coding DNA: TGCAGCGGGACCGGGTCCTCCCCCTACGAGCAGTACTTC. The chain has TRBV29-1 and TRBJ2-5; no definite D call. The J call may be in error: the DNA end matches TRBJ2-7 better. The CDR3 runs to 13 residues. Germline V CDR1 and CDR2: SQVTM, ANQGSEA.